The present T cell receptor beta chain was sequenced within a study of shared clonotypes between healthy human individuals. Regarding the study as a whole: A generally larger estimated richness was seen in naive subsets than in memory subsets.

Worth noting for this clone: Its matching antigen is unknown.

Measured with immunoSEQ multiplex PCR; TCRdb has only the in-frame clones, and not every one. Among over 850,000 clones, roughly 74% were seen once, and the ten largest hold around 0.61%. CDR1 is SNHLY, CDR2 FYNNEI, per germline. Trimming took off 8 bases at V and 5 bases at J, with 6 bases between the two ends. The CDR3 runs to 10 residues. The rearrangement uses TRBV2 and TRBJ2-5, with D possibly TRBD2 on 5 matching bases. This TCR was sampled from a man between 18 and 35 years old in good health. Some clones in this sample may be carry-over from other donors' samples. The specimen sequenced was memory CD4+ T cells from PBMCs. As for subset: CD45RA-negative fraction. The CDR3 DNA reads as TGTGCCAGCCGCGGGGAGACCCAGTACTTC. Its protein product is CASRGETQYF.